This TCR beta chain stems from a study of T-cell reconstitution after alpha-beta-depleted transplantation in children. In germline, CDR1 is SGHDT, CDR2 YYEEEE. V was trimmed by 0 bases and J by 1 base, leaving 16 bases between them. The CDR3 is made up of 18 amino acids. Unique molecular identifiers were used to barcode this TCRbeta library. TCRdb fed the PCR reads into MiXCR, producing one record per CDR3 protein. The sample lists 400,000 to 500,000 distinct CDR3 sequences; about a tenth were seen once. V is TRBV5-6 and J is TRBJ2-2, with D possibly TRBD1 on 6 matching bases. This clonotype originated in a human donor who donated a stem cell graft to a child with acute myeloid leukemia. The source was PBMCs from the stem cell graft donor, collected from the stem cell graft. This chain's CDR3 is CASSLAQGPCENTGELFF. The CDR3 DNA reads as TGTGCCAGCAGCTTGGCACAGGGACCCTGTGAGAACACCGGGGAGCTGTTTTTT. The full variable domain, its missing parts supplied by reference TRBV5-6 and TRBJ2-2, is DAGVTQSPTHLIKTRGQQVTLRCSPKSGHDTVSWYQQALGQGPQFIFQYYEEEERQRGNFPDRFSGHQFPNYSSELNVNALLLGDSALYLCASSLAQGPCENTGELFFGEGSRLTVL.